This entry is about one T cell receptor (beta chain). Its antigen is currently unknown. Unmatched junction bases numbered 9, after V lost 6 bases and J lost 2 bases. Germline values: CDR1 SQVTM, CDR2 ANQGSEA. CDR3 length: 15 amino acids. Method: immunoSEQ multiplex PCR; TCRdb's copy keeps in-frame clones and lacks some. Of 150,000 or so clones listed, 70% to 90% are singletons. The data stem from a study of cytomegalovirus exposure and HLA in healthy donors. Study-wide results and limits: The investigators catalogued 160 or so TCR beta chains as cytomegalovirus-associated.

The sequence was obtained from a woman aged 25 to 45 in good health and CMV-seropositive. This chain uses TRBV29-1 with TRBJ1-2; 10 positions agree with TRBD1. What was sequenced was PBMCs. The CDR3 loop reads CSVQPRDRGNYGYTF. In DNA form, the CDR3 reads TGCAGCGTGCAGCCTCGGGACAGGGGAAACTATGGCTACACCTTC.